The clone carrying this T cell receptor (beta chain) has more than one count but fewer than ten. The antigen is unknown. The source of the sample is a study of T cells after yellow fever vaccination. The CDR3 is 15 residues long. With 5 bases clipped from V and 9 bases from J, the junction kept 11 bases outside the gene matches. The germline gives CDR1 MNHEY, CDR2 SVGEGT. Findings and limits, study-wide: A minor fraction of clonotypes spanned both CD4 and CD8 compartments. There was a possibility that FACS-sorted repertoires contained abundant clonotypes contaminating from the bulk population.

Production of TCR cDNA was by 5'RACE template switching, which also added a universal primer site and UMIs. Each CDR3 protein is one row after TCRdb ran MiXCR on the 5' RACE reads. Found here are 500,000 to 650,000 distinct CDR3 sequences, roughly 12% of them singletons; the top ten hold approximately 15%. This specimen consisted of PBMCs, obtained on the day of the yellow fever booster vaccination. The gene calls are TRBV6-2 or TRBV6-3 and TRBJ2-4; 9 nucleotides align to TRBD1. The sequence was collected from a man aged 25 to 40 who received the YFV17D yellow fever vaccine. The CDR3 DNA reads as TGTGCCAGCAGTGACACCGGGACAGGGAGTTCCATTCAGTACTTC. Its translation is CASSDTGTGSSIQYF.